The present entry profiles one T cell receptor beta chain with its context. Antigen: not known. The sample comes from a study of T cell repertoires in cytomegalovirus infection. TCRdb recomputed calls from the reads with MiXCR, one row per CDR3 protein. The data hold about 330,000 distinct CDR3 sequences, with about a third observed a single time. The length of the CDR3 is 16 residues. Trimming stripped 1 base from V and 7 bases from J, with 17 bases between. Looked up from germline, CDR1 is SGHTA and CDR2 is FQGNSA. The V and J genes are TRBV7-2 and TRBJ1-3; possibly TRBD1 for D (6 bases). The TCR comes from a human donor in good health (CMV status not recorded). Some clones in this sample may be carry-over from other donors' samples. The sequencing here drew on cultured PBMCs, taken from culture after CMV antigen stimulation. CDR3: CASSLVRGRRGNTIYF. The CDR3 bases are TGTGCCAGCAGCTTAGTCAGGGGTAGGAGAGGGAACACCATATATTTT.